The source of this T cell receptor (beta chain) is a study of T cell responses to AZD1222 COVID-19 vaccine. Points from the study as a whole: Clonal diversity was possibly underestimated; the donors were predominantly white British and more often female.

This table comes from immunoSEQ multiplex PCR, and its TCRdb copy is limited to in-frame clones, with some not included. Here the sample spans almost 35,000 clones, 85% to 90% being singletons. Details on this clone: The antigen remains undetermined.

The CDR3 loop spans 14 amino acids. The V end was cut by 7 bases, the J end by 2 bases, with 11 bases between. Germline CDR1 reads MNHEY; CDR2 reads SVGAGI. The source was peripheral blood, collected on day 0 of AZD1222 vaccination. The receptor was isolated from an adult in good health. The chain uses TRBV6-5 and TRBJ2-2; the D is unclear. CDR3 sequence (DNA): TGTGCCAGCACCGATACCGTAAACACCGGGGAGCTGTTTTTT. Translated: CASTDTVNTGELFF.